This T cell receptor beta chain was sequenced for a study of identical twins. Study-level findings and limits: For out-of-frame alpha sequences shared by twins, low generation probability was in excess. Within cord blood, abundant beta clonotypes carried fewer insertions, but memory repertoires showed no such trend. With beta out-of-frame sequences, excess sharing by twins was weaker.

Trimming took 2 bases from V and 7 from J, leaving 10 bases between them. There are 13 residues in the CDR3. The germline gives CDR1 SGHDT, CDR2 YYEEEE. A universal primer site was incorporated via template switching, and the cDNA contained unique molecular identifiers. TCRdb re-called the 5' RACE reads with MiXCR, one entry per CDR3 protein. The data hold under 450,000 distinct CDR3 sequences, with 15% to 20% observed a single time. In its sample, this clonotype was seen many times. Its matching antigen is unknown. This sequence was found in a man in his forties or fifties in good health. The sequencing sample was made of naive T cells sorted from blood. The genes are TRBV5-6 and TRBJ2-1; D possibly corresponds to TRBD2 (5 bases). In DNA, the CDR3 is TGTGCCAGCAGCTTCGGGGAGAGGAATGAGCAGTTCTTC. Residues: CASSFGERNEQFF.